These 29 T cell receptor beta chains were all obtained from the same sample, sequenced in a study of blood T cell repertoires in COVID-19. Clones were sequenced by immunoSEQ multiplex PCR, and TCRdb holds only the in-frame ones, with some missing. The sample carries approximately 300,000 clones, nearly 90% recorded once. Sample: peripheral blood. The receptors were gathered from a woman aged 35 to 49 with COVID-19, enrolled during active disease.

The genes are TRBV10-3 and TRBJ2-7; 8 nucleotides agree with TRBD2. Germline lookup yields CDR1 ENHRY and CDR2 SYGVKD. This CDR3 region has 15 residues. Trimming cost V 1 base and J 6 bases; bases outside gene matches: 8. This CDR3 is CAISELKRETVEQYF. CDR3 DNA: TGTGCCATCAGTGAGTTAAAGCGGGAGACGGTCGAGCAGTACTTC.

The chain carries TRBV2 and TRBJ2-7, with D possibly matching TRBD2 (6 bases). Trimming took off 6 bases at V and 0 bases at J, with 15 bases between the two ends. The CDR3 sequence is 15 residues long. CDR1 and CDR2 from the germline V gene are SNHLY and FYNNEI. The CDR3 region is CASSLGGTASYEQYF. The CDR3 DNA sequence: TGTGCCAGCAGCCTGGGGGGTACCGCCTCCTACGAGCAGTACTTC.

The chain employs TRBV4-1 and TRBJ2-7; D unresolved. This CDR3 comprises 16 residues. The V and J ends lost 0 bases and 3 bases respectively, with 15 bases between them. CDR1 is MGHRA, CDR2 YSYEKL, per germline. The DNA of the CDR3 is TGCGCCAGCAGCCAAGAAAGTGCGCATAAACTCTACGAGCAGTACTTC. This sequence encodes CASSQESAHKLYEQYF.

In the case of this clone: Other DNA sequences in the same sample also yield this CDR3. The rearrangement joins TRBV12-3 or TRBV12-4 to TRBJ1-2, with D possibly matching TRBD1 (6 bases). Trimming took 5 bases from V and 3 from J, leaving 7 bases between them. The CDR3 length is 12 residues. The CDR3 loop is CASSTGYYGYTF. In DNA, the CDR3 is TGTGCCAGCAGTACAGGGTACTATGGCTACACCTTC.

This sequence joins TRBV7-2 and TRBJ2-3, with D maybe TRBD2 (7 bases). This CDR3 comprises 15 residues. Germline values: CDR1 SGHTA, CDR2 FQGNSA. Trimming pared 1 base from V and 2 bases from J, leaving 10 bases between. The CDR3 sequence is CASSLDRGATDTQYF. In DNA, the CDR3 is TGTGCCAGCAGCTTAGACCGGGGGGCCACAGATACGCAGTATTTT.

The rearrangement uses TRBV10-3 and TRBJ2-3; TRBD1 is a possible D gene (6 bases). This CDR3 region has 15 residues. V gave up 3 bases and J gave up 2 bases, with 12 bases separating them. Germline V CDR1 and CDR2: ENHRY, SYGVKD. CDR3 amino acids: CAISDVGGPTDTQYF. The CDR3 DNA sequence: TGTGCCATCAGTGACGTTGGGGGCCCCACAGATACGCAGTATTTT.

The CDR3 DNA sequence: TGTGCCTGGAACCCCGGGACACCAAGCAATCAGCCCCAGCATTTT. Translating it yields CAWNPGTPSNQPQHF. The rearrangement joins TRBV30 to TRBJ1-5; D is possibly TRBD1 (6 bases). There are 15 residues in the CDR3. V shed 4 bases and J shed 1 base, with 14 bases lying between them. Germline CDR1 reads GTSNPN; CDR2 reads SVGIG (reference sequence).

The rearrangement links TRBV5-4 to TRBJ2-1; TRBD2 matches 12 bases. With 3 bases clipped from V and 7 bases from J, the junction kept 8 bases outside the gene matches. The CDR3 is 16 amino acids. CDR1 and CDR2 (germline): SGHNT, YYREEE (reference sequence). CDR3 residues: CASSSLAGGPKNEQFF. DNA of the CDR3: TGTGCCAGCAGCTCCCTAGCGGGAGGGCCGAAGAATGAGCAGTTCTTC.

V gene TRBV18 combines with J gene TRBJ2-5; tentatively, D is TRBD2 (5 bases). This CDR3 is 13 amino acids long. V lost 6 bases, J lost 0 bases, and 8 bases lay in between. CDR1 and CDR2 from the germline V gene are KGHSH and LQKENI. CDR3: CASSSGYQETQYF. The CDR3 DNA follows: TGTGCCAGCTCCTCGGGGTACCAAGAGACCCAGTACTTC.

This clone was picked up one time. The CDR3 sequence is CASGTGGGYTF. CDR3 coding DNA: TGTGCTAGTGGGACAGGGGGCGGCTACACCTTC. This rearrangement joins TRBV12-5 to TRBJ1-2; TRBD1 aligns across 10 bases. Trimming cost V 6 bases and J 8 bases; bases outside gene matches: 0. CDR3 length equals 11 residues. Germline V gives CDR1 LGHNT, CDR2 FRNRAP. Filled out from reference TRBV12-5 and TRBJ1-2, the complete variable domain reads DARVTQTPRHKVTEMGQEVTMRCQPILGHNTVFWYRQTMMQGLELLAYFRNRAPLDDSGMPKDRFSAEMPDATLATLKIQPSEPRDSAVYFCASGTGGGYTFGSGTRLTVV.

This chain links TRBV4-1 with TRBJ1-1; D gene unclear. Germline CDR1 reads MGHRA; CDR2 reads YSYEKL. V shed 1 base and J shed 3 bases, with 15 bases lying between them. This CDR3 is 16 amino acids long. The CDR3 nucleotides read TGCGCCAGCAGCCAAGTCGGGCTTGAGGGTCACACTGAAGCTTTCTTT. As protein: CASSQVGLEGHTEAFF.

V and J are TRBV11-2 and TRBJ1-3; no firm D call. Germline V CDR1 and CDR2: SGHAT, FQNNGV. This CDR3 is built from 14 residues. With 2 bases removed from V and 4 bases from J, the gap between germline ends came to 9 bases. The CDR3 loop reads CASSLQLQGNTIYF. DNA of the CDR3: TGTGCCAGCAGCTTACAATTACAGGGAAACACCATATATTTT. The entire variable domain, with the rest obtained from reference TRBV11-2 and TRBJ1-3, is as follows: EAGVAQSPRYKIIEKRQSVAFWCNPISGHATLYWYQQILGQGPKLLIQFQNNGVVDDSQLPKDRFSAERLKGVDSTLKIQPAKLEDSAVYLCASSLQLQGNTIYFGEGSWLTVV.

V usage is TRBV6-2 or TRBV6-3 and J usage is TRBJ2-3; tentative D call: TRBD2 (5 bases). The CDR3 runs to 16 residues. Germline V gene data show CDR1 as MNHEY and CDR2 as SVGEGT. V gave up 0 bases and J gave up 9 bases, with 19 bases separating them. The CDR3: CASSYSKGGGIGTQYF. The CDR3 DNA is TGTGCCAGCAGTTACTCGAAAGGCGGAGGCATAGGAACGCAGTATTTT.

The J gene is TRBJ1-1, the V gene TRBV10-3; a weak D match, TRBD1 (5 bases). Germline V gene lookup returns CDR1 ENHRY and CDR2 SYGVKD. This CDR3 has 15 residues. V lost 0 bases, J lost 1 base, and 9 bases lay in between. The CDR3 bases are TGTGCCATCAGTGAGTCCTCAGGGTGGAACACTGAAGCTTTCTTT. It specifies CAISESSGWNTEAFF.

The chain combines TRBV19 with TRBJ1-2; a weak D match, TRBD1 (5 bases). Trimming pared 3 bases from V and 8 bases from J, leaving 19 bases between. CDR3 size: 15 residues. Germline loops: CDR1 LNHDA, CDR2 SQIVND (reference sequence). The CDR3 coding sequence is TGTGCCAGTAGTATGCTTCGGACGGGGAGGGGCGGCTACACCTTC. This sequence encodes CASSMLRTGRGGYTF.

This clone was seen once. This rearrangement joins TRBV9 to TRBJ2-2; D is uncertain. This CDR3 contains 13 residues. Trimming took off 0 bases at V and 6 bases at J, with 6 bases between the two ends. CDR1 and CDR2 from the germline V gene are SGDLS and YYNGEE. CDR3 loop: CASSVGLPGELFF. The DNA for the CDR3 is TGTGCCAGCAGCGTAGGTCTTCCCGGGGAGCTGTTTTTT.

The chain couples TRBV19 to TRBJ1-1, with D possibly TRBD1 on 6 matching bases. Trimming shortened V by 4 bases and J by 6 bases, and 21 bases separated the two germline ends. The CDR3 has 16 amino acids. In germline, CDR1 is LNHDA, CDR2 SQIVND (reference sequence). The CDR3 DNA follows: TGTGCCAGTAGTAGCTATTTACAGGGTGTGTTCGCTGAAGCTTTCTTT. Translation gives CASSSYLQGVFAEAFF.

Only a few counts were recorded for this clone. This chain links TRBV6-2 or TRBV6-3 with TRBJ1-5, with TRBD1 matching over 8 bases. Trimming at V came to 1 base and at J to 0 bases, leaving 14 bases not matched to a gene. Per germline, CDR1 MNHEY and CDR2 SVGEGT. This CDR3 contains 20 residues. The CDR3 sequence is CASSYYPGTGMDHSNQPQHF. The DNA for the CDR3 is TGTGCCAGCAGTTACTATCCAGGGACAGGTATGGACCATAGCAATCAGCCCCAGCATTTT.

A single count supports this clone. The chain is built from TRBV5-6 and TRBJ1-3; D perhaps matches TRBD1 (6 bases). This CDR3 has 18 amino acids. V lost 1 base to trimming and J lost 4 bases, with 21 bases between them. Germline loops: CDR1 SGHDT, CDR2 YYEEEE. This chain's CDR3 is CASSLSWAGEGSGNTIYF. CDR3 coding DNA: TGTGCCAGCAGCTTGAGCTGGGCAGGGGAAGGGTCCGGAAACACCATATATTTT.

This clone was seen a single time. V usage is TRBV5-1 and J usage is TRBJ1-2; 7 bases line up with TRBD1. V shed 0 bases and J 5 bases; nucleotides not matched to a gene: 7. Germline lookup yields CDR1 SGHRS and CDR2 YFSETQ. The CDR3 extends over 15 amino acids. CDR3 DNA: TGCGCCAGCAGCTTGGAAGGGACAGAGGGATATGGCTACACCTTC. Its translation: CASSLEGTEGYGYTF.

This chain joins TRBV29-1 and TRBJ2-7; TRBD1 matches 10 bases. The length of the CDR3 is 13 residues. Germline V gene lookup returns CDR1 SQVTM and CDR2 ANQGSEA. With 7 bases clipped from V and 8 bases from J, the junction kept 11 bases outside the gene matches. Here the CDR3 DNA reads TGCAGCGCACGGACAGGGGGGGTCCTCCAGCAGTACTTC. Translation: CSARTGGVLQQYF.

The chain uses TRBV3-1 (or the pseudogene TRBV3-2) and TRBJ1-4; 7 bases are a match to TRBD1. The J segment lost 5 bases and the V segment lost 3 bases, leaving 6 bases of the junction unmatched. The length of the CDR3 is 15 residues. Germline V CDR1 and CDR2: LGHDT, YNNKEL (reference sequence). The CDR3 loop reads CASSHGGQWNEKLFF. The CDR3 DNA follows: TGTGCCAGCAGCCATGGGGGACAGTGGAATGAAAAACTGTTTTTT.

This chain links TRBV12-3 or TRBV12-4 with TRBJ1-2, with D possibly matching TRBD1 (6 bases). The CDR3 spans 12 residues. Trimming took off 2 bases at V and 12 bases at J, with 13 bases between the two ends. The CDR3 DNA is TGTGCCAGCAGTTTATGGGGGGGGCCCCACACCTTC. Translation gives CASSLWGGPHTF.

The chain uses TRBV24-1 and TRBJ2-2; 10 positions agree with TRBD1. With 4 bases clipped from V and 3 bases from J, the junction kept 22 bases outside the gene matches. The CDR3 covers 22 residues. Germline V gene lookup returns CDR1 KGHDR and CDR2 SFDVKD. In nucleotides, the CDR3 is TGTGCCACCAGTGACCCTGGTACGGGACAGGGGACCCATGTTGCGGACACCGGGGAGCTGTTTTTT. Translating it yields CATSDPGTGQGTHVADTGELFF.

This chain joins TRBV28 and TRBJ1-4, with 8 bases identical to TRBD1. This CDR3 contains 13 residues. Germline CDR1 reads MDHEN; CDR2 reads SYDVKM. J was trimmed by 8 bases and V by 5 bases; bases with no gene match: 4. CDR3 in DNA: TGTGCCAGCAGTATACAGGGGGGCGAAAAACTGTTTTTT. It specifies CASSIQGGEKLFF.

This clone appeared a single time. The chain combines TRBV5-1 with TRBJ2-5; 7 bases match TRBD2. J was trimmed by 5 bases and V by 1 base; bases with no gene match: 11. Germline values: CDR1 SGHRS, CDR2 YFSETQ. This CDR3 has 16 residues. In nucleotides, the CDR3 is TGCGCCAGCAGCTTGCCTAAACTAGCGTCAGGGGAGACCCAGTACTTC. It encodes CASSLPKLASGETQYF. Supplemented by reference TRBV5-1 and TRBJ2-5, the full variable domain reads KAGVTQTPRYLIKTRGQQVTLSCSPISGHRSVSWYQQTPGQGLQFLFEYFSETQRNKGNFPGRFSGRQFSNSRSEMNVSTLELGDSALYLCASSLPKLASGETQYFGPGTRLLVL.

The chain links TRBV28 to TRBJ2-3, with D tentatively TRBD1 (5 bases). CDR1 MDHEN and CDR2 SYDVKM come from the germline V gene. V was cut by 6 bases and J by 3 bases, with 19 bases left in between. The CDR3 contains 16 residues. The CDR3 region has the DNA TGTGCCAGCAGCCGAAGGGGTACAGCTTGGACAGATACGCAGTATTTT. As protein: CASSRRGTAWTDTQYF.

This chain connects TRBV28 to TRBJ2-7; 8 bases line up with TRBD1. This CDR3 is built from 16 residues. V lost 5 bases, J lost 0 bases, and 9 bases stayed unmatched. In germline, CDR1 is MDHEN, CDR2 SYDVKM. DNA for the CDR3: TGTGCCAGCAGTCCACGGGACAGGTCGTACTCCTACGAGCAGTACTTC. It is translated as CASSPRDRSYSYEQYF.

This rearrangement joins TRBV5-5 to TRBJ1-4; TRBD1 agrees at 7 bases. Germline V gene sequence: CDR1 SGHKS, CDR2 YYEKEE (reference sequence). J was trimmed by 7 bases and V by 0 bases; bases with no gene match: 15. This CDR3 spans 18 amino acids. The CDR3 coding sequence is TGTGCCAGCAGCTTGGCCGTCTGGACAGGTAGAGGGAGTGAAAAACTGTTTTTT. Amino acids: CASSLAVWTGRGSEKLFF.